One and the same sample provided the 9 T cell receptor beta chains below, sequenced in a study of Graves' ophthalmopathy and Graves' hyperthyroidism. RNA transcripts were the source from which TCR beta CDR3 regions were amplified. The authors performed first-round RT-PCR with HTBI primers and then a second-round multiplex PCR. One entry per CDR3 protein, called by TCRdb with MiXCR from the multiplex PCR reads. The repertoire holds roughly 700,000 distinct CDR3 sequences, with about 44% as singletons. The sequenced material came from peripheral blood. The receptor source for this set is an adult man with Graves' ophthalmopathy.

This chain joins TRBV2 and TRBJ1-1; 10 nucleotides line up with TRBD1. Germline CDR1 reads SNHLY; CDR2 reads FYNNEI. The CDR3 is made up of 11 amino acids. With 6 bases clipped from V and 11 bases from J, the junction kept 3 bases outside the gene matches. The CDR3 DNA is TGTGCCAGCAGAGGGACAGGGGACGCTTTCTTT. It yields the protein CASRGTGDAFF.

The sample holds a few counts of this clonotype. The CDR3 protein is CASSLGDLGGETQYF. The CDR3 bases are TGTGCCAGCAGCTTAGGGGACCTGGGAGGGGAGACCCAGTACTTC. The genes are TRBV7-9 and TRBJ2-5; 7 nucleotides line up with TRBD2. Per the germline V gene, CDR1 is SEHNR and CDR2 is FQNEAQ (reference sequence). This CDR3 spans 15 amino acids. V lost 1 base to trimming and J lost 5 bases; unmatched junction nucleotides: 7.

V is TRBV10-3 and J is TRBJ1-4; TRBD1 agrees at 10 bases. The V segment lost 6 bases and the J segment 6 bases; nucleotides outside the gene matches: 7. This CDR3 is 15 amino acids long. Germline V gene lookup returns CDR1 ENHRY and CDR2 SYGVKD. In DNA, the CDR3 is TGTGCCATCAGCTTCTCCGGGACAGGGGATGAAAAACTGTTTTTT. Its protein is CAISFSGTGDEKLFF.

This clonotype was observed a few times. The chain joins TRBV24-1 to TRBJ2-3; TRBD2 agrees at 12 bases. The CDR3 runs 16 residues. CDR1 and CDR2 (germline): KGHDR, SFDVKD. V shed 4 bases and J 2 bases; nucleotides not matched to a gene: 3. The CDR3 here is CATSDRLAGDTDTQYF. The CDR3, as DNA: TGTGCCACCAGTGACCGACTAGCGGGAGACACAGATACGCAGTATTTT.

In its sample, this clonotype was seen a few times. CDR3 sequence: CASTEQGGETQYF. Written as DNA, the CDR3 is TGTGCCAGCACCGAACAGGGAGGGGAGACCCAGTACTTC. The chain uses TRBV7-2 and TRBJ2-5; tentatively, D is TRBD2 (7 bases). This CDR3 has 13 residues. V was clipped by 7 bases and J by 5 bases, with 14 bases between them. Looked up from germline, CDR1 is SGHTA and CDR2 is FQGNSA.

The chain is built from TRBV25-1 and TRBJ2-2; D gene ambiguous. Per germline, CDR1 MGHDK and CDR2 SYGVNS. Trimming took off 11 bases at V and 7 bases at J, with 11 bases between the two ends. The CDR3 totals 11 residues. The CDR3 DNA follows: TGTGCCTGGAGTGTGCTCGGGGAGCTGTTTTTT. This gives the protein CAWSVLGELFF.

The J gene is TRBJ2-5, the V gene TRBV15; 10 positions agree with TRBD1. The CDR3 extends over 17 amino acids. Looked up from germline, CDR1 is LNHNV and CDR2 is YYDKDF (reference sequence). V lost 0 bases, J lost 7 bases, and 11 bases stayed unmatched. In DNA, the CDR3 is TGTGCCACCAGCAGAGATTTAGGGACAGGGGAGGTCGGGACCCAGTACTTC. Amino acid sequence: CATSRDLGTGEVGTQYF.

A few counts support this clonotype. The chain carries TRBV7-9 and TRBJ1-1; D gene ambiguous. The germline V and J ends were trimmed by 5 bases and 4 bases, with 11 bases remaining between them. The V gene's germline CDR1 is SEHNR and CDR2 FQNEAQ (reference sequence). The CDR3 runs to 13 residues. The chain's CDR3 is CASSLGLSTEAFF. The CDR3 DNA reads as TGTGCCAGCAGCCTGGGATTGAGCACTGAAGCTTTCTTT.

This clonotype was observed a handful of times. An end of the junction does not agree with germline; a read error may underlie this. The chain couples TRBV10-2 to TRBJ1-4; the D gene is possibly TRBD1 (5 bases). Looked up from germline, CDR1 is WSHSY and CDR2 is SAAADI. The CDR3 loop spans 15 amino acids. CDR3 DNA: TGTGCCAGCATAGGGACCCATCTGGGGAATGAAAAACTGTTTTTT. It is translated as CASIGTHLGNEKLFF.